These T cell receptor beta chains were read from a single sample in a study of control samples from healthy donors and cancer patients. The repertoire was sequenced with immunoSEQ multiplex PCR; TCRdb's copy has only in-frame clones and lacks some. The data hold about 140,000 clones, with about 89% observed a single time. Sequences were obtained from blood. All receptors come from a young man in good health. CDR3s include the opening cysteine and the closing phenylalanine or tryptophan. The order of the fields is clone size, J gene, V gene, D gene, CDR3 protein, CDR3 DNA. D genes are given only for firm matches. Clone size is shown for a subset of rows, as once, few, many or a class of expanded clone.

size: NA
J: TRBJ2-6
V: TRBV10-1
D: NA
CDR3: CASSDLDSSGANVLTF
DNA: TGCGCCAGCAGTGACCTTGACAGCTCTGGGGCCAACGTCCTGACTTTC

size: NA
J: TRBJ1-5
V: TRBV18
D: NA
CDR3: CASSKAGKEPQHF
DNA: TGTGCCAGCTCAAAGGCAGGGAAGGAGCCCCAGCATTTT

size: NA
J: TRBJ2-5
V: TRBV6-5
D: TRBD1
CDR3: CASRARYTRGETQYF
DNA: TGTGCCAGCAGGGCCCGGTACACCAGGGGGGAGACCCAGTACTTC

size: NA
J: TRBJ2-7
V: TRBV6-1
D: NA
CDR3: CASSEVFRDSNEQYF
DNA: TGTGCCAGCAGTGAAGTGTTTAGGGACTCTAACGAGCAGTACTTC

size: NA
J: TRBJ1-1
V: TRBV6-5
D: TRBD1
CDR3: CASSYSRQGDTEAFF
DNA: TGTGCCAGCAGTTACTCGAGACAGGGAGACACTGAAGCTTTCTTT

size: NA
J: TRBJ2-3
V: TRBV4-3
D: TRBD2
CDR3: CASSLDRGGSTDTQYF
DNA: TGCGCCAGCAGCCTCGACCGGGGGGGCAGCACAGATACGCAGTATTTT

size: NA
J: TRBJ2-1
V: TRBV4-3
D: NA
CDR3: CASSQDYQGLANEQFF
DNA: TGCGCCAGCAGCCAAGATTATCAGGGGTTGGCCAATGAGCAGTTCTTC

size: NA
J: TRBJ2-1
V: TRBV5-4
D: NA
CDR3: CASSLEPGGGNEQFF
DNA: TGTGCCAGCAGCTTGGAGCCAGGGGGGGGCAATGAGCAGTTCTTC

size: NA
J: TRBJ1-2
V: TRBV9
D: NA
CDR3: CASSSRDKDGYTF
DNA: TGTGCCAGCAGCTCCCGGGACAAAGATGGCTACACCTTC

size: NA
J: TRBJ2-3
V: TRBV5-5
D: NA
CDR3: CASSPTGYSTDTQYF
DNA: TGTGCCAGCAGTCCTACAGGGTATAGCACAGATACGCAGTATTTT

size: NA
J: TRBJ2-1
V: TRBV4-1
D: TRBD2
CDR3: CASSQNPGLAGYNEQFF
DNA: TGCGCCAGCAGCCAAAACCCGGGACTAGCGGGTTACAATGAGCAGTTCTTC

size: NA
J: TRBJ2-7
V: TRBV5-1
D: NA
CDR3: CASSLAWGYEQYF
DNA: TGCGCCAGCAGCTTGGCGTGGGGCTACGAGCAGTACTTC

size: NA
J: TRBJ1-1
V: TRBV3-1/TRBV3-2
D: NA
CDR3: CASSQGAGTNTEAFF
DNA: TGTGCCAGCAGCCAAGGGGCAGGGACGAACACTGAAGCTTTCTTT

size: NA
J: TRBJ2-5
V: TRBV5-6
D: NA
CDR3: CASSLRAGQETQYF
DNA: TGTGCCAGCAGCTTACGTGCGGGGCAAGAGACCCAGTACTTC

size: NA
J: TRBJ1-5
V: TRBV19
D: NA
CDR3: CASSIDLAQPQHF
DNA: TGTGCCAGTAGTATAGATCTTGCTCAGCCCCAGCATTTT

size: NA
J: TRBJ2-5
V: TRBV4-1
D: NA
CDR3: CASSLTYQETQYF
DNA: TGCGCCAGCAGCCTCACGTACCAAGAGACCCAGTACTTC

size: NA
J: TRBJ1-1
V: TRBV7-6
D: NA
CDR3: CASSLEAGDTEAFF
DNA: TGTGCCAGCAGCTTAGAAGCCGGGGACACTGAAGCTTTCTTT

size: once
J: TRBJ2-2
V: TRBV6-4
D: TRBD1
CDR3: CASSERDGTGKVFF
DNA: TGTGCCAGCAGTGAACGCGACGGGACAGGGAAGGTGTTTTTT

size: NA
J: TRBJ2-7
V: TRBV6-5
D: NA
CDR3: CASSETYEQYF
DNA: TGTGCCAGCTCGGAGACCTACGAGCAGTACTTC

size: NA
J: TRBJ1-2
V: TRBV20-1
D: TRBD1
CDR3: CSAGGTVGYTF
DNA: TGCAGTGCTGGAGGGACAGTCGGCTACACCTTC

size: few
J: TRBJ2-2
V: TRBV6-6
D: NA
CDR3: CASSYVDTGELFF
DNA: TGTGCCAGCAGTTACGTGGACACCGGGGAGCTGTTTTTT

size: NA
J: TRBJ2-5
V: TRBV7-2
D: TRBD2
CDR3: CASSLSGGAGETQYF
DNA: TGTGCCAGCAGCCTTAGCGGGGGGGCCGGAGAGACCCAGTACTTC

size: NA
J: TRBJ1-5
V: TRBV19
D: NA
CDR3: CASSMVNQPQHF
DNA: TGTGCCAGTAGTATGGTCAATCAGCCCCAGCATTTT

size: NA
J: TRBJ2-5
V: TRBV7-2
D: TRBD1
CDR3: CASSSQSGQGETQYF
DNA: TGTGCCAGCAGCTCGCAATCGGGACAGGGCGAGACCCAGTACTTC

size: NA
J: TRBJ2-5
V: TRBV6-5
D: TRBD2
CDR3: CASSRGTSKETQYF
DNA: TGTGCCAGCAGTCGGGGGACTAGCAAAGAGACCCAGTACTTC

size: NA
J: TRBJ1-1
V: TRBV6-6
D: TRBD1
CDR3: CASSYSGMGQVGAFF
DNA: TGTGCCAGCAGTTACTCGGGTATGGGACAGGTGGGCGCTTTCTTT

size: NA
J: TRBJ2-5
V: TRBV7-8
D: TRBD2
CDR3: CASSTRDYLPQETQYF
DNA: TGTGCCAGCAGCACCCGGGACTACCTTCCCCAAGAGACCCAGTACTTC

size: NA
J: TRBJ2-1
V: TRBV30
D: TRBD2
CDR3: CAWSFGGNEQFF
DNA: TGTGCCTGGAGCTTCGGGGGGAATGAGCAGTTCTTC

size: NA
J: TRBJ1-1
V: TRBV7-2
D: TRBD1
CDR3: CASSLGQGAFF
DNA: TGTGCCAGCAGCTTAGGACAGGGTGCTTTCTTT

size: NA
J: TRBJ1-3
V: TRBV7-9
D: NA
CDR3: CASSPSLGNTIYF
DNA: TGTGCCAGCAGTCCCTCGTTGGGGAACACCATATATTTT

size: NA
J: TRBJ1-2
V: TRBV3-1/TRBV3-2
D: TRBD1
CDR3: CASSQAQSTGVSGYTF
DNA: TGTGCCAGCAGCCAAGCACAATCGACAGGGGTCTCTGGCTACACCTTC

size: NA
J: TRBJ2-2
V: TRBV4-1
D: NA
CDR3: CASRRQDTANTGELFF
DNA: TGCGCCAGCAGGAGACAGGACACCGCGAACACCGGGGAGCTGTTTTTT

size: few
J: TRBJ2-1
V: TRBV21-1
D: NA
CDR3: CASSNGGVRNEQFF
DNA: TGTGCCAGCAGCAACGGGGGGGTCAGGAATGAGCAGTTCTTC

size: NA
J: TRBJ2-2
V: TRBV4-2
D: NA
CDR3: CASSHIRDDTGELFF
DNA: TGTGCCAGCAGCCATATCAGGGACGACACCGGGGAGCTGTTTTTT

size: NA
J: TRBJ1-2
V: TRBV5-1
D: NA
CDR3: CASSLSHREGYGYTF
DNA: TGCGCCAGCAGCTTAAGTCACAGGGAGGGCTATGGCTACACCTTC

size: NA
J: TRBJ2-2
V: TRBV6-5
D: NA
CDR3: CASSYFAANTGELFF
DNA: TGTGCCAGCAGTTACTTCGCAGCCAACACCGGGGAGCTGTTTTTT

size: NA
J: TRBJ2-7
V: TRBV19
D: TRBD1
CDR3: CASSVTGSSYEQYF
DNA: TGTGCCAGTAGTGTGACAGGGAGCTCCTACGAGCAGTACTTC

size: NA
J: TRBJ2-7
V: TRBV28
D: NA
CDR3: CASSYKNEQYF
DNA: TGTGCCAGCAGTTACAAGAACGAGCAGTACTTC

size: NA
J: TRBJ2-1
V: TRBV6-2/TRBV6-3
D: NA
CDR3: CASSSPAGRGYEQFF
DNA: TGTGCCAGCAGTTCCCCAGCGGGGAGGGGGTATGAGCAGTTCTTC

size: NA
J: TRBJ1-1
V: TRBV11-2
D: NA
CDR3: CASRQINTEAFF
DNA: TGTGCCAGTCGACAGATAAACACTGAAGCTTTCTTT

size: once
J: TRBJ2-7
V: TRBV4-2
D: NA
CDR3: CASSQELAGATYEQYF
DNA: TGTGCCAGCAGCCAAGAATTGGCGGGGGCGACCTACGAGCAGTACTTC

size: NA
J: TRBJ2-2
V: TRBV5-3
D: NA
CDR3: CARSAPAPSGVNTGELFF
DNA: TGTGCCAGAAGCGCACCCGCCCCCAGTGGGGTAAACACCGGGGAGCTGTTTTTT

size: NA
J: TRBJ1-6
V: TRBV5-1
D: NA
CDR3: CASSLDEGSGSPLHF
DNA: TGCGCCAGCAGCTTGGATGAGGGATCCGGTTCACCCCTCCACTTT